These T cell receptor beta chains were read from a single sample in a study of regulatory T cells in long-lasting Graves disease. TCRdb reprocessed the multiplex PCR reads via MiXCR and lists one record per CDR3 protein. The sample comprises under 250,000 distinct CDR3 sequences, 20% of which are singletons, and approximately 14% rests with the top ten. The starting material was peripheral blood mononuclear cells (PBMCs), obtained at new diagnosis, from a patient treated with antithyroid drugs. Receptors originate from a female donor with Graves disease. The CDR3 runs from the conserved cysteine through the conserved F or W. The D gene is left open where the match is weak. Size values are once, few and many counts, or a class for expanded clones, and some rows have none.

v_gene	j_gene	abundance	d_gene	CDR3aa
TRBV25-1	TRBJ2-3	few	.	CASSEFRQTDTQYF
TRBV7-2	TRBJ2-3	many	TRBD2	CASSLAAGGADTQYF
TRBV7-9	TRBJ1-6	.	.	CASSLGTLINSPLHF
TRBV2	TRBJ1-4	many	.	CASNRATNEKLFF
TRBV5-5	TRBJ2-3	.	.	CASSRSGPSTDTQYF
TRBV7-2	TRBJ1-6	.	.	CASSLRDFRALHF
TRBV20-1	TRBJ2-1	.	TRBD2	CSARDFAGEHAEQFF
TRBV5-1	TRBJ1-1	many	.	CASSETQNTEAFF
TRBV15	TRBJ2-3	few	TRBD1	CATSIDRGQDTQYF
TRBV7-8	TRBJ2-3	many	.	CASSLEMRGTDTQYF
TRBV11-3	TRBJ2-1	many	.	CASSLMRGVSYEQFF
TRBV6-2/TRBV6-3	TRBJ1-1	many	.	CASSYPRDTMNTEAFF
TRBV7-9	TRBJ2-3	many	.	CASAAGRGDTQYF
TRBV7-2	TRBJ2-3	.	.	CASSQGGYTDTQYF
TRBV7-3	TRBJ2-3	many	TRBD1	CASSPAGTGTDTQYF
TRBV7-3	TRBJ1-1	many	.	CASSAKGNTEAFF
TRBV24-1	TRBJ2-2	many	.	CATSDRTAERTGELFF
TRBV4-3	TRBJ2-7	many	TRBD2	CASSQGSSGAYEQYF
TRBV5-1	TRBJ2-3	once	TRBD1	CASSLPRDRSTDTQYF
TRBV2	TRBJ1-6	many	.	CASNTGMTAVNSPLHF
TRBV6-5	TRBJ1-4	many	.	CASSYSQGYNEKLFF
TRBV3-1	TRBJ2-3	.	TRBD1	CASNQTLGAGGFSDTQYF
TRBV9	TRBJ2-5	many	TRBD2	CASSADRGTSGRRETQYF
TRBV28	TRBJ2-7	.	.	CARRGTDSYEQYF
TRBV19	TRBJ1-6	few	TRBD1	CASSIGGTGDSPLHF
TRBV20-1	TRBJ2-7	many	.	CSARDPISRDDYEQYF
TRBV20-1	TRBJ2-5	.	.	CSARSGRGDETQYF
TRBV27	TRBJ1-2	many	TRBD1	CASSLFAGTAYGYTF
TRBV6-4	TRBJ1-1	.	.	CASSTESDTEAFF